This T cell receptor (beta chain) emerged from a study of beta chain features in type 1 diabetes. Study-wide results and limits: TCRB CDR3 length was moderately but significantly reduced in all four CD4+ subsets of Type 1 diabetes patients.

J gave up 14 bases and V 3 bases, and 11 bases lay outside the gene matches. Germline V gives CDR1 KGHSH, CDR2 LQKENI. The CDR3 runs to 13 residues. Expressed TCRB transcripts got sequenced, as all isolated RNA was reverse transcribed. Clones were sequenced by immunoSEQ multiplex PCR, and TCRdb holds only the in-frame ones, with some missing. The sample lists about 240,000 clones, roughly 13% occurring once. The sample holds a few counts of this clone. Antigen unknown. This chain links TRBV18 with TRBJ2-5, with 8 nucleotides matching TRBD1. The TCR originated in a young man with type 1 diabetes. Source material: naive CD4+ T cells from blood. The CDR3: CASSPPGTGRTYF. The CDR3 region has the DNA TGTGCCAGCTCACCGCCCGGGACAGGCCGCACCTACTTC.